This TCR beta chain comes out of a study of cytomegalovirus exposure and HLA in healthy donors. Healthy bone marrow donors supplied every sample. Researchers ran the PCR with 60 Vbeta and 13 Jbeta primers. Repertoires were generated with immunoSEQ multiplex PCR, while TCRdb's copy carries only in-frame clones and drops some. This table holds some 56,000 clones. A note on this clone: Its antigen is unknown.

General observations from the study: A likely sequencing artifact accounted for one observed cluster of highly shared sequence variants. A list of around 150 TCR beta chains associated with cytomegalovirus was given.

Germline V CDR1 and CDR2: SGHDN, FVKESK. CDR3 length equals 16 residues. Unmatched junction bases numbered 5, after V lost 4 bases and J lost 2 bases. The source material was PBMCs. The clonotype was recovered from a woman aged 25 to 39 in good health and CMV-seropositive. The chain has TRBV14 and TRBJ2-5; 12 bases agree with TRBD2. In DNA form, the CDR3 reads TGTGCCAGCAGCCGGACTAGCGGGGCCCATCAAGAGACCCAGTACTTC. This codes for CASSRTSGAHQETQYF.